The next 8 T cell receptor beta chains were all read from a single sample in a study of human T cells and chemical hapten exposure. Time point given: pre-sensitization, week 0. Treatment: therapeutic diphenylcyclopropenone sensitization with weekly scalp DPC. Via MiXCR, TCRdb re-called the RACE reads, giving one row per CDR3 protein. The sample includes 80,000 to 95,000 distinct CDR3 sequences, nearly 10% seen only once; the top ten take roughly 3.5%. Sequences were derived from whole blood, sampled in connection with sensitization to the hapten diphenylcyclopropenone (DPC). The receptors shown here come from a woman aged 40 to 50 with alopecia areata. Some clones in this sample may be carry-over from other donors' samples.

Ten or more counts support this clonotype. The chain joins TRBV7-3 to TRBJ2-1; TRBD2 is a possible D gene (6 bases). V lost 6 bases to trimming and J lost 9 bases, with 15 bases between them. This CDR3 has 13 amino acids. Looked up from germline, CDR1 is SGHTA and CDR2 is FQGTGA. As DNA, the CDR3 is TGTGCCAGCAGGTCTTTTCCGGAGGGTGAGCAGTTCTTC. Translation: CASRSFPEGEQFF.

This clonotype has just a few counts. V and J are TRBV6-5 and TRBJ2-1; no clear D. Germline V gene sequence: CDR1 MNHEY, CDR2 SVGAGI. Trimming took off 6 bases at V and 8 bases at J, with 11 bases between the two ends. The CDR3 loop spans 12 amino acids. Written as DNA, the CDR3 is TGTGCCAGCAGGGAGAGACTCGATGAGCAGTTCTTC. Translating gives CASRERLDEQFF.

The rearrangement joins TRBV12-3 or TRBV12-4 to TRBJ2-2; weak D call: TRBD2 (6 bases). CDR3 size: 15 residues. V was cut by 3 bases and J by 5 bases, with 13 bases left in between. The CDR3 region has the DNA TGTGCCAGCAGTTTCTGGGGGGATAAGACCGGGGAGCTGTTTTTT. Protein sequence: CASSFWGDKTGELFF.

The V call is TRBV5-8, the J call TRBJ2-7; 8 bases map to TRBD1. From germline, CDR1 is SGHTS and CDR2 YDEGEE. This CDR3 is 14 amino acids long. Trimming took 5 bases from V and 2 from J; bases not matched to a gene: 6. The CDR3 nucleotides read TGTGCCAGCAGTGCAGGGGGCGGCGCCTACGAGCAGTACTTC. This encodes CASSAGGGAYEQYF.

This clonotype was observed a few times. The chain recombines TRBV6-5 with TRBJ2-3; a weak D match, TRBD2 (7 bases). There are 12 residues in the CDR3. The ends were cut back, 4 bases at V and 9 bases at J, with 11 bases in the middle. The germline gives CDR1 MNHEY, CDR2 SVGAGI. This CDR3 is CASSWGGGTQYF. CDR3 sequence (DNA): TGTGCCAGCAGTTGGGGGGGCGGGACGCAGTATTTT.

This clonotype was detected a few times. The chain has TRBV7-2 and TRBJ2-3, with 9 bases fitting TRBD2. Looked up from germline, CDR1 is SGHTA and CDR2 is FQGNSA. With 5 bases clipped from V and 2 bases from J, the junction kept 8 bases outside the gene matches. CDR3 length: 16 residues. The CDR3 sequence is CASSVRAGGSTDTQYF. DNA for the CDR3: TGTGCCAGCAGCGTGAGGGCGGGGGGGTCCACAGATACGCAGTATTTT.

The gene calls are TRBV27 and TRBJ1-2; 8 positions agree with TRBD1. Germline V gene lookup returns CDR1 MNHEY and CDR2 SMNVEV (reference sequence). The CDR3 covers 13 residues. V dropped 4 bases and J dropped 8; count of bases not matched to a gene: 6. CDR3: CASSSDRGRGYTF. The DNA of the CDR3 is TGTGCCAGCAGTTCCGACAGGGGTCGCGGCTACACCTTC.

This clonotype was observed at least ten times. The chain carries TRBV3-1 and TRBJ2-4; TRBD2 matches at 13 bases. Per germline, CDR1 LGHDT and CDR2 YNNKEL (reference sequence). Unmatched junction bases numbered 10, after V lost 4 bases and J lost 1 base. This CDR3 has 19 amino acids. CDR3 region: CASSPRLAGGSVAKNIQYF. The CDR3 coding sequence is TGTGCCAGCAGCCCACGACTAGCGGGGGGATCCGTGGCCAAAAACATTCAGTACTTC.